The clone carrying this T cell receptor (beta chain) was detected ten times or more. These data originate in a study of T cells after yellow fever vaccination. In TCRdb, the 5' RACE reads were re-called with MiXCR into one record per CDR3 protein. The sample lists 35,000 to 55,000 distinct CDR3 sequences, 6.8% seen once, with about 15% in the top ten. The V gene end was trimmed by 5 bases and the J gene end by 4 bases; junction bases not matched to a gene: 9. The CDR3 is made up of 14 amino acids. CDR1 is GTSNPN, CDR2 SVGIG, per germline (reference sequence). This sample comprised CD8+ T cells not binding an NS4B(214-222) dextramer, sorted from PBMCs, obtained 45 days after the yellow fever booster vaccination. The sequence was obtained from a man aged 25 to 45 who received the YFV17D yellow fever vaccine. The rearrangement uses TRBV30 and TRBJ1-1, with 8 bases that match TRBD1. The CDR3 sequence is CAWAPGQVGTEAFF. CDR3 nucleotide sequence: TGTGCCTGGGCGCCGGGACAGGTCGGCACTGAAGCTTTCTTT. The full variable domain, with the rest looked up from reference TRBV30 and TRBJ1-1, is SQTIHQWPATLVQPVGSPLSLECTVEGTSNPNLYWYRQAAGRGLQLLFYSVGIGQISSEVPQNLSASRPQDRQFILSSKKLLLSDSGFYLCAWAPGQVGTEAFFGQGTRLTVV.